What follows are 16 T cell receptor beta chains derived from one specimen sequenced in a study of blood T cell repertoires in COVID-19. Clones were read by immunoSEQ multiplex PCR, and TCRdb kept only the in-frame ones, dropping some. The sample contains 200,000 to 300,000 clones, about 84% of which appear only once. Material: peripheral blood. Receptor source: an elderly woman with COVID-19, enrolled during active disease.

The chain joins TRBV28 to TRBJ2-4; 7 nucleotides line up with TRBD2. The ends lost 4 bases at V and 0 bases at J; junction bases unmatched: 12. This CDR3 has 18 amino acids. Per germline, CDR1 MDHEN and CDR2 SYDVKM. The CDR3 DNA follows: TGTGCCAGCAGTTCCCTCGGTGGGAGGGGCCTAGCCAAAAACATTCAGTACTTC. It translates to CASSSLGGRGLAKNIQYF.

The J gene is TRBJ2-7, the V gene TRBV28, with 10 bases lining up with TRBD1. The V gene's germline CDR1 is MDHEN and CDR2 SYDVKM. The CDR3 loop spans 14 amino acids. The V and J ends lost 4 bases and 4 bases, in that order; junction bases with no gene match: 4. CDR3 DNA sequence: TGTGCCAGCAGTTCGGGGACAGGGGATTACGAGCAGTACGTC. It is translated as CASSSGTGDYEQYV.

V usage is TRBV5-1 and J usage is TRBJ1-2; no definite D call. In germline, CDR1 is SGHRS, CDR2 YFSETQ. The CDR3 totals 12 residues. The V end lost 5 bases, the J end lost 4 bases, and 9 bases lay between the germline ends. Here the CDR3 reads CASRNGSYGYTF. The CDR3 coding sequence is TGCGCCAGCAGGAACGGTTCCTATGGCTACACCTTC.

This clone has more than one count but fewer than ten. This sequence joins TRBV6-5 and TRBJ1-1; TRBD1 is a possible D gene (5 bases). The CDR3 sequence is 13 residues long. In germline, CDR1 is MNHEY, CDR2 SVGAGI. Trimming left V 6 bases short and J 1 base short, with 9 bases between. CDR3 protein: CASSVRENTEAFF. In DNA, the CDR3 is TGTGCCAGCAGCGTCAGGGAGAACACTGAAGCTTTCTTT.

V usage is TRBV30 and J usage is TRBJ1-6; D gene unclear. The germline CDR1 and CDR2 sequences are GTSNPN and SVGIG (reference sequence). The CDR3 has 11 amino acids. Between the trimmed V and J ends, which lost 4 bases and 10 bases, there was a span of 8 bases. CDR3 amino acids: CAWTANSPLHF. For the CDR3, the DNA is TGTGCCTGGACCGCTAACTCACCCCTCCACTTT.

The V and J genes are TRBV2 and TRBJ1-4, with a weak D call TRBD1 (5 bases). The CDR3 length is 14 residues. Trimming pared 7 bases from V and 8 bases from J, leaving 17 bases between. The germline V gene encodes CDR1 SNHLY and CDR2 FYNNEI. The CDR3: CASMYGREKEKLFF. The CDR3 nucleotides are TGTGCCAGCATGTACGGCAGGGAAAAGGAAAAACTGTTTTTT.

V gene TRBV7-9 combines with J gene TRBJ1-1; TRBD1 matches 8 bases. The CDR3 length is 15 residues. Looked up from germline, CDR1 is SEHNR and CDR2 is FQNEAQ (reference sequence). J lost 5 bases, V lost 0 bases, and 5 bases had no gene match. In DNA, the CDR3 is TGTGCCAGCAGCTTAGCGGTGACAGGGGAAACTGAAGCTTTCTTT. Residues: CASSLAVTGETEAFF.

The sample holds one count of this clone. This chain connects TRBV6-6 to TRBJ2-5, with D possibly TRBD2 on 6 matching bases. The V and J ends lost 5 bases and 5 bases respectively, with 9 bases between them. There are 12 residues in the CDR3. Per germline, CDR1 MNHNY and CDR2 SVGAGI (reference sequence). For the CDR3, the DNA is TGTGCCAGCAGTGGGACTGGTGAGACCCAGTACTTC. This codes for CASSGTGETQYF.

The gene calls are TRBV7-2 and TRBJ1-2; no definite D call. The CDR3 length is 13 residues. The germline V gene encodes CDR1 SGHTA and CDR2 FQGNSA. V was shortened by 5 bases and J by 1 base, with 8 bases between the two germline ends. The CDR3 here is CASSPGLNYGYTF. The CDR3 DNA sequence: TGTGCCAGCAGCCCTGGACTTAACTATGGCTACACCTTC.

V and J are TRBV6-5 and TRBJ1-5; D is uncertain. Germline V gene data show CDR1 as MNHEY and CDR2 as SVGAGI. Between the trimmed V and J ends, which lost 7 bases and 5 bases, there was a span of 15 bases. This CDR3 region has 14 residues. The CDR3 is CASNGGRSDQPQHF. The CDR3 bases are TGTGCCAGCAACGGAGGGAGGTCCGATCAGCCCCAGCATTTT.

This chain uses TRBV19 with TRBJ2-5; 9 nucleotides align to TRBD2. CDR1 LNHDA and CDR2 SQIVND come from the germline V gene (reference sequence). The J segment lost 5 bases and the V segment lost 7 bases, leaving 11 bases of the junction unmatched. This CDR3 has 15 amino acids. The CDR3 DNA follows: TGTGCCAGTAAAAGCGGGGGGCCCGGTGGCGAGACCCAGTACTTC. It yields the protein CASKSGGPGGETQYF.

The CDR3 nucleotides read TGTGCCAGCAGCCAAGATGTGGGACAGGGGAACACTGAAGCTTTCTTT. Protein: CASSQDVGQGNTEAFF. This chain links TRBV4-2 with TRBJ1-1; 9 positions match TRBD1. This CDR3 has 16 residues. Trimming took 0 bases from V and 1 from J; bases not matched to a gene: 3. Germline CDR1 is LGHNA and CDR2 is YNFKEQ.

This chain connects TRBV9 to TRBJ1-6, with a weak D call TRBD1 (5 bases). This CDR3 contains 17 residues. CDR1 is SGDLS, CDR2 YYNGEE, per germline. V lost 1 base and J lost 0, with 11 bases in between. CDR3 amino acids: CASSVQGYSSYNSPLHF. CDR3 bases: TGTGCCAGCAGCGTACAGGGATATAGCTCCTATAATTCACCCCTCCACTTT.

This clone was picked up one time. This chain joins TRBV18 and TRBJ2-5; 7 nucleotides align to TRBD2. CDR1 and CDR2 from the germline V gene are KGHSH and LQKENI. V shed 3 bases and J 5 bases; nucleotides not matched to a gene: 12. The CDR3 loop spans 16 amino acids. Written as DNA, the CDR3 is TGTGCCAGCTCACCTTCGGTCAGCGGGGTAGGGGAGACCCAGTACTTC. Translation gives CASSPSVSGVGETQYF.

This clone was observed once. This chain uses TRBV7-2 with TRBJ2-3, with 7 nucleotides matching TRBD2. The germline gives CDR1 SGHTA, CDR2 FQGNSA. The CDR3 runs to 16 residues. V lost 4 bases to trimming and J lost 1 base; unmatched junction nucleotides: 8. The CDR3 loop reads CASSYKSSGGTDTQYF. CDR3 DNA: TGTGCCAGCAGCTACAAATCTAGCGGAGGCACAGATACGCAGTATTTT.

The chain links TRBV2 to TRBJ2-2; D uncertain. Germline V gene sequence: CDR1 SNHLY, CDR2 FYNNEI. V lost 1 base to trimming and J lost 8 bases, with 8 bases between them. The CDR3 length is 13 residues. The CDR3 region is CASSEGPVGELFF. As DNA, the CDR3 is TGTGCCAGCAGTGAAGGTCCGGTTGGGGAGCTGTTTTTT. Based on the CDR3 plus reference TRBV2 and TRBJ2-2, the full variable domain is EPEVTQTPSHQVTQMGQEVILRCVPISNHLYFYWYRQILGQKVEFLVSFYNNEISEKSEIFDDQFSVERPDGSNFTLKIRSTKLEDSAMYFCASSEGPVGELFFGEGSRLTVL.